One T cell receptor beta chain is described in this entry. Its antigen is not identified. The sample is drawn from a study of T cell responses to AZD1222 COVID-19 vaccine. Study-level results: Vaccine-associated CD4 TCRs ranged over spike, dominating at 160-218 and 743-854. With two AZD1222 doses given, Spike-specific TCR breadth and depth both rose. The study sampled repertoires only after the peak T cell response.

Second-dose recipients at about 4 or about 12 weeks were treated as one pooled group. Libraries were prepared by immunoSEQ multiplex PCR; TCRdb keeps only in-frame clonotypes and omits some of them. The table includes about 120,000 clones, 87% detected once. The CDR3 is 16 amino acids. Germline-derived CDR1 and CDR2 are SNHLY and FYNNEI. V lost 5 bases to trimming and J lost 0 bases, with 14 bases between them. The sequences come from peripheral blood, collected 28 days after the second AZD1222 dose. This TCR came from an adult who received the AZD1222 COVID-19 vaccine. This chain uses TRBV2 with TRBJ2-1; D is possibly TRBD1 (6 bases). CDR3 coding DNA: TGTGCCAGCAGTCCACAGGGCCGTAGCTCCTACAATGAGCAGTTCTTC. This gives the protein CASSPQGRSSYNEQFF.